A single sample gave rise to the 18 T cell receptor beta chains below, sequenced in a study of T cell repertoires in cytomegalovirus infection. Each CDR3 protein is one row after TCRdb ran MiXCR on the reads. The table shows hundreds of thousands of distinct CDR3 sequences, with 9.5% occurring only once. The sequenced material came from PBMCs. These receptors were collected from a human donor in good health (CMV status not recorded). Some clones in this sample may be carry-over from other donors' samples.

This clonotype turned up a few times. The chain carries TRBV30 and TRBJ2-7; 10 nucleotides align to TRBD1. Germline-derived CDR1 and CDR2 are GTSNPN and SVGIG (reference sequence). V lost 2 bases and J lost 2; bases outside the gene matches: 9. The CDR3 contains 16 residues. This chain's CDR3 is CAWSRPGQGRAYEQYF. The CDR3 DNA reads as TGTGCCTGGAGTAGGCCGGGACAGGGGAGGGCCTACGAGCAGTACTTC.

The chain joins TRBV6-8 to TRBJ1-5; D is undetermined. V dropped 5 bases and J dropped 0 bases, with 8 bases sitting between them. CDR3 length equals 14 residues. From germline, CDR1 is MNHGY and CDR2 SAAAGT. The CDR3 DNA reads TGTGCCAGCAGTCGGGTTCATAGCAATCAGCCCCAGCATTTT. It is translated as CASSRVHSNQPQHF.

This clonotype showed up many times. V usage is TRBV20-1 and J usage is TRBJ1-2, with TRBD1 identical over 7 bases. The CDR3 length is 15 residues. Germline loops: CDR1 DFQATT, CDR2 SNEGSKA (reference sequence). V was clipped by 0 bases and J by 5 bases; unmatched bases: 9. The CDR3 region has the DNA TGCAGTGCTAGAGAGACCCGGCAGGGGGAATATGGCTACACCTTC. Translated, it gives CSARETRQGEYGYTF.

The chain links TRBV12-3 or TRBV12-4 to TRBJ2-2; a weak D match, TRBD2 (5 bases). The CDR3 is made up of 13 amino acids. V was cut by 3 bases and J by 6 bases, with 8 bases left in between. DNA for the CDR3: TGTGCCAGCAGTTTGGACTGGTCCGGGGAGCTGTTTTTT. It yields the protein CASSLDWSGELFF.

The chain is built from TRBV29-1 and TRBJ2-7; 7 bases fit TRBD1. The CDR3 loop spans 13 amino acids. J gave up 4 bases and V 4 bases, and 7 bases lay outside the gene matches. CDR1 SQVTM and CDR2 ANQGSEA come from the germline V gene. CDR3 loop: CSVVTAGGYEQYF. The DNA for the CDR3 is TGCAGCGTTGTTACGGCAGGGGGTTACGAGCAGTACTTC.

The CDR3 sequence is CASSLSGGGTKTQYF. The CDR3 DNA reads as TGTGCCAGCAGCTTGAGTGGCGGCGGGACTAAGACCCAGTACTTC. V gene TRBV7-2 combines with J gene TRBJ2-5; 7 nucleotides line up with TRBD2. The CDR3 is made up of 15 amino acids. V shed 3 bases, J shed 6 bases, and the junction held 10 bases outside the gene matches. Germline V lookup: CDR1 SGHTA, CDR2 FQGNSA.

V gene TRBV20-1 combines with J gene TRBJ2-1; 8 nucleotides align to TRBD2. Per the germline V gene, CDR1 is DFQATT and CDR2 is SNEGSKA (reference sequence). CDR3 length: 11 amino acids. The CDR3 bases are TGCAGCCCCCGCGGGGGGAATGAGCAGTTCTTC. Residues: CSPRGGNEQFF.

The sample holds a few counts of this clonotype. The chain uses TRBV4-2 and TRBJ1-1, with a tentative D call TRBD1 (5 bases). Trimming pared 3 bases from V and 7 bases from J, leaving 12 bases between. Germline loops: CDR1 LGHNA, CDR2 YNFKEQ. The CDR3 loop spans 13 amino acids. CDR3 amino acids: CASSQVTGREAFF. The CDR3, as DNA: TGTGCCAGCAGCCAGGTCACAGGCCGTGAAGCTTTCTTT.

Details on this clonotype: Relative to the germline gene, one junction end is altered; a read error may explain this. The gene calls are TRBV10-3 and TRBJ1-1, with D possibly being TRBD1 (6 bases). The CDR3 extends over 14 amino acids. CDR1 is ENHRY and CDR2 is SYGVKD in the germline V gene. CDR3: CAVSAKTGHTEAFF. In DNA form, the CDR3 reads TGTGCCGTCAGTGCTAAGACAGGCCACACTGAAGCTTTCTTT.

This clonotype has a count of ten or more. The V call is TRBV7-3, the J call TRBJ2-5, with D possibly TRBD1 on 6 matching bases. The CDR3 is 16 amino acids. Germline V gives CDR1 SGHTA, CDR2 FQGTGA. Deletions cut 2 bases from V and 1 base from J, with 14 bases between. CDR3 sequence: CASSLAPPGVQETQYF. Here the CDR3 DNA reads TGTGCCAGCAGCTTAGCTCCACCAGGGGTCCAAGAGACCCAGTACTTC.

This clonotype was observed a few times. The gene calls are TRBV24-1 and TRBJ2-2; possibly TRBD1 for D (6 bases). The CDR3 length is 14 residues. Germline V gives CDR1 KGHDR, CDR2 SFDVKD. V gave up 7 bases and J gave up 1 base, with 9 bases separating them. The DNA for the CDR3 is TGTGCCACCAGGGCAGGGGAGAACACCGGGGAGCTGTTTTTT. It yields the protein CATRAGENTGELFF.

This clonotype was detected a few times. The CDR3, as DNA: TGCAGTGCTAGGGCAGGTAGCTATGGCTACACCTTC. This sequence encodes CSARAGSYGYTF. This chain uses TRBV20-1 with TRBJ1-2; D remains ambiguous. Trimming removed 3 bases at V and 4 bases at J, with 9 bases between. The CDR3 consists of 12 residues. Germline CDR1 DFQATT, CDR2 SNEGSKA (reference sequence).

This rearrangement joins TRBV15 to TRBJ1-5; D unresolved. Per germline, CDR1 LNHNV and CDR2 YYDKDF (reference sequence). This CDR3 has 17 amino acids. V lost 0 bases and J lost 2, with 14 bases in between. The CDR3 region has the DNA TGTGCCACCAGCAGAGAATTGAAGGTTAGGGGCAATCAGCCCCAGCATTTT. Its translation: CATSRELKVRGNQPQHF.

This clonotype showed up just a few times. The J gene is TRBJ2-7, the V gene TRBV5-6, with a weak D call TRBD1 (5 bases). Trimming took 0 bases from V and 7 from J, leaving 14 bases between them. The germline gives CDR1 SGHDT, CDR2 YYEEEE. This CDR3 spans 14 amino acids. CDR3 region: CASSLEAGIGEQYF. The DNA of the CDR3 is TGTGCCAGCAGCTTGGAGGCAGGGATAGGTGAGCAGTACTTC.

This clonotype was observed many times. The V and J genes are TRBV4-2 and TRBJ2-1; D gene unclear. The germline V and J ends were trimmed by 0 bases and 6 bases, with 24 bases remaining between them. CDR3 size: 19 residues. The germline V gene encodes CDR1 LGHNA and CDR2 YNFKEQ. Written as DNA, the CDR3 is TGTGCCAGCAGCCAAGAGGCAAGCCTGTTACCCGGGTGGGGCAATGAGCAGTTCTTC. It translates to CASSQEASLLPGWGNEQFF.

The chain couples TRBV12-3 or TRBV12-4 to TRBJ2-2; D remains ambiguous. This CDR3 has 11 residues. Between the trimmed V and J ends, which lost 8 bases and 5 bases, there was a span of 6 bases. CDR3 protein: CASQTTGELFF. The CDR3, as DNA: TGTGCCAGCCAAACGACCGGGGAGCTGTTTTTT.

This clonotype was detected many times. The chain combines TRBV7-2 with TRBJ1-1; weak D call: TRBD1 (6 bases). V dropped 9 bases and J dropped 0 bases, with 26 bases sitting between them. Germline lookup yields CDR1 SGHTA and CDR2 FQGNSA. This CDR3 region has 18 residues. The CDR3 sequence is CASRKEGGTHHLNTEAFF. CDR3 bases: TGTGCCAGTCGGAAGGAGGGGGGGACACACCATCTGAACACTGAAGCTTTCTTT.

This clonotype was recorded many times. This chain links TRBV28 with TRBJ2-5; tentatively, D is TRBD2 (7 bases). V was clipped by 5 bases and J by 3 bases, with 13 bases between them. This CDR3 is 14 amino acids long. Germline CDR1 is MDHEN and CDR2 is SYDVKM. CDR3 in amino acids: CASSLGGREETQYF. The CDR3 nucleotides are TGTGCCAGCAGTCTGGGGGGGCGAGAAGAGACCCAGTACTTC.